These 30 T cell receptor beta chains share one sample of origin, sequenced in a study of identifying expanded T cells in peripheral blood. Sequencing was performed with immunoSEQ multiplex PCR; in TCRdb, only in-frame clones are kept and a portion is missing. The sample has about 78,000 clones, 70% to 90% seen once. The specimen sequenced was blood. The receptors were gathered from a person between 18 and 70 years old in good health.

The rearrangement joins TRBV5-6 to TRBJ1-2; perhaps TRBD1 as D (5 bases). Trimming pared 4 bases from V and 1 base from J, leaving 14 bases between. This CDR3 comprises 15 residues. Per germline, CDR1 SGHDT and CDR2 YYEEEE. The CDR3 sequence is CASSLFTGDNYGYTF. CDR3 bases: TGTGCCAGCAGCCTGTTTACAGGAGATAACTATGGCTACACCTTC.

V usage is TRBV30 and J usage is TRBJ2-2; D not certain. V was cut by 3 bases and J by 5 bases, with 10 bases left in between. CDR1 is GTSNPN, CDR2 SVGIG, per germline (reference sequence). CDR3 size: 13 residues. The DNA for the CDR3 is TGTGCCTGGAGCAGAGGAGCTACCGGGGAGCTGTTTTTT. Amino acids: CAWSRGATGELFF.

The chain is built from TRBV18 and TRBJ2-7, with a tentative D call TRBD1 (6 bases). Germline-derived CDR1 and CDR2 are KGHSH and LQKENI. This CDR3 has 16 residues. V lost 5 bases to trimming and J lost 5 bases, with 22 bases between them. The CDR3: CASSSLGQGISHEQYF. CDR3 DNA: TGTGCCAGCTCATCACTGGGCCAGGGGATAAGTCACGAGCAGTACTTC.

The chain couples TRBV5-4 to TRBJ2-2; TRBD2 is a possible D gene (5 bases). The CDR3 sequence is 13 residues long. V lost 4 bases, J lost 3 bases, and 7 bases lay in between. Germline V gene data show CDR1 as SGHNT and CDR2 as YYREEE (reference sequence). In DNA, the CDR3 is TGTGCCAGCAGCAAGGACTACACCGGGGAGCTGTTTTTT. Translated, it gives CASSKDYTGELFF.

CDR3 in DNA: TGTGCCAGCAGCAATGAGGTCACGTTCCAAGAGACCCAGTACTTC. Amino acid sequence: CASSNEVTFQETQYF. The chain uses TRBV28 and TRBJ2-5; unclear D gene. Trimming left V 6 bases short and J 1 base short, with 15 bases between. This CDR3 has 15 amino acids. The germline V gene encodes CDR1 MDHEN and CDR2 SYDVKM. The entire variable domain, with the rest obtained from reference TRBV28 and TRBJ2-5, is as follows: DVKVTQSSRYLVKRTGEKVFLECVQDMDHENMFWYRQDPGLGLRLIYFSYDVKMKEKGDIPEGYSVSREKKERFSLILESASTNQTSMYLCASSNEVTFQETQYFGPGTRLLVL.

This chain connects TRBV2 to TRBJ2-5; 10 bases are shared with TRBD2. Germline V gene lookup returns CDR1 SNHLY and CDR2 FYNNEI. After removal of 5 bases from V and 5 bases from J, the junction contained 17 bases not matched to a gene. This CDR3 has 18 amino acids. In nucleotides, the CDR3 is TGTGCCAGCAGTCCAGGGCTTTCTAGCGGGGGTTGGAGGGAGACCCAGTACTTC. Translation: CASSPGLSSGGWRETQYF.

The chain combines TRBV5-5 with TRBJ2-7, with no clear D. Germline V gene lookup returns CDR1 SGHKS and CDR2 YYEKEE (reference sequence). Trimming shortened V by 3 bases and J by 0 bases, and 4 bases separated the two germline ends. This CDR3 region has 12 residues. For the CDR3, the DNA is TGTGCCAGCAGCTGGAGCTCCTACGAGCAGTACTTC. Residues: CASSWSSYEQYF.

CDR3: CADPAAPGYTF. The CDR3 DNA follows: TGTGCCGACCCGGCCGCCCCTGGCTACACCTTC. The genes are TRBV19 and TRBJ1-2; D remains ambiguous. Germline V lookup: CDR1 LNHDA, CDR2 SQIVND (reference sequence). CDR3 size: 11 residues. V dropped 11 bases and J dropped 7 bases, with 14 bases sitting between them.

V gene TRBV6-6 combines with J gene TRBJ1-1; D not certain. Trimming took 8 bases from V and 5 from J, leaving 15 bases between them. Germline values: CDR1 MNHNY, CDR2 SVGAGI (reference sequence). The CDR3 is 13 amino acids. The CDR3 nucleotides are TGTGCCAGCGTAATACGGGAGAGGACTGAAGCTTTCTTT. Encoded protein: CASVIRERTEAFF.

This clone has just one count. J is TRBJ2-3 and V is TRBV28; 12 bases match TRBD2. The CDR3 runs to 16 residues. Trimming removed 5 bases from V and 5 bases from J; junction bases left unmatched: 8. Per germline, CDR1 MDHEN and CDR2 SYDVKM. The CDR3 DNA reads as TGTGCCAGCAGTAGCCGGGGACTAGCGGGTCAAGATACGCAGTATTTT. Encoded protein: CASSSRGLAGQDTQYF.

This chain connects TRBV6-5 to TRBJ2-7, with 8 positions matching TRBD1. Germline CDR1 and CDR2: MNHEY and SVGAGI. Trimming took 5 bases from V and 5 from J; bases not matched to a gene: 11. This CDR3 region has 15 residues. Written as DNA, the CDR3 is TGTGCCAGCAGTGCCCGAGGACAGGGCGATAACGAGCAGTACTTC. Residues: CASSARGQGDNEQYF.

This rearrangement joins TRBV6-1 to TRBJ2-3; 7 bases fit TRBD1. V gave up 11 bases and J gave up 4 bases; unmatched junction bases: 12. Germline V gene sequence: CDR1 MNHNS, CDR2 SASEGT. The CDR3 has 14 residues. The CDR3 DNA is TGTGCCGGGAAGGACAGGTACTTGTCAGATACGCAGTATTTT. The encoded protein is CAGKDRYLSDTQYF.

The chain combines TRBV5-1 with TRBJ2-3, with D maybe TRBD2 (5 bases). Germline assignment: CDR1 SGHRS and CDR2 YFSETQ. The CDR3 contains 13 residues. The V end was cut by 4 bases, the J end by 6 bases, with 12 bases between. CDR3 amino acids: CASSQLGIDTQYF. Here the CDR3 DNA reads TGCGCCAGCAGCCAACTAGGGATTGATACGCAGTATTTT.

The chain is built from TRBV20-1 and TRBJ2-1; D not resolved. Germline values: CDR1 DFQATT, CDR2 SNEGSKA (reference sequence). The CDR3 runs to 11 residues. V was clipped by 3 bases and J by 6 bases, with 6 bases between them. CDR3 bases: TGCAGTGCTAGCATCGGCAATGAGCAGTTCTTC. It specifies CSASIGNEQFF.

V gene TRBV7-2 combines with J gene TRBJ1-1; D not certain. The germline CDR1 and CDR2 sequences are SGHTA and FQGNSA. The CDR3 runs to 16 residues. With 3 bases removed from V and 1 base from J, the gap between germline ends came to 15 bases. The CDR3 region is CASSFLSSGRNTEAFF. CDR3 bases: TGTGCCAGCAGCTTTCTCTCGTCTGGTCGGAACACTGAAGCTTTCTTT.

The chain has TRBV2 and TRBJ2-1; 8 nucleotides match TRBD1. The germline gives CDR1 SNHLY, CDR2 FYNNEI. Trimming at V came to 1 base and at J to 0 bases, leaving 5 bases not matched to a gene. The CDR3 totals 17 residues. The DNA of the CDR3 is TGTGCCAGCAGTGAAGGGTACAGGGGGAGCTCCTACAATGAGCAGTTCTTC. It codes for CASSEGYRGSSYNEQFF.

This chain connects TRBV7-9 to TRBJ1-1; D remains unclear. The V end lost 7 bases, the J end lost 6 bases, and 9 bases lay between the germline ends. CDR3 size: 11 residues. Germline V lookup: CDR1 SEHNR, CDR2 FQNEAQ (reference sequence). The CDR3 nucleotides are TGTGCCAGCAAGACCGGGGCTGAAGCTTTCTTT. Protein: CASKTGAEAFF.

This chain links TRBV6-8 with TRBJ2-1; 9 positions agree with TRBD1. The V and J ends lost 2 bases and 5 bases, in that order; junction bases with no gene match: 7. Germline CDR1 is MNHGY and CDR2 is SAAAGT. The length of the CDR3 is 16 residues. CDR3 sequence: CASSYTQGAFDNEQFF. CDR3 DNA sequence: TGTGCCAGCAGTTACACACAGGGGGCGTTCGACAATGAGCAGTTCTTC.

The genes are TRBV10-3 and TRBJ1-5; no clear D. Germline CDR1 is ENHRY and CDR2 is SYGVKD. V was shortened by 2 bases and J by 1 base, with 12 bases between the two germline ends. The CDR3 has 16 amino acids. The CDR3 region is CAISEGPSESNQPQHF. The CDR3 DNA sequence: TGTGCCATCAGTGAGGGCCCCTCGGAGAGCAATCAGCCCCAGCATTTT.

The V gene is TRBV5-6, the J gene TRBJ2-7; 9 bases line up with TRBD1. The V gene's germline CDR1 is SGHDT and CDR2 YYEEEE. The CDR3 length is 16 residues. With V trimmed by 4 bases and J by 2 bases, 10 bases remained unmatched. The CDR3 region is CASSPLGGQGPYEQYF. In nucleotides, the CDR3 is TGTGCCAGCAGCCCACTAGGGGGACAGGGCCCCTACGAGCAGTACTTC.

The chain recombines TRBV18 with TRBJ1-6, with 9 bases identical to TRBD1. Germline lookup yields CDR1 KGHSH and CDR2 LQKENI. CDR3 length: 14 residues. V gave up 6 bases and J gave up 8 bases; unmatched junction bases: 5. The DNA for the CDR3 is TGTGCCAGCTCTCCGGGACAGGGACATTCACCCCTCCACTTT. Protein: CASSPGQGHSPLHF.

The chain uses TRBV18 and TRBJ1-2, with 7 bases that match TRBD1. The CDR3 has 15 amino acids. Per the germline V gene, CDR1 is KGHSH and CDR2 is LQKENI. V lost 2 bases to trimming and J lost 2 bases; unmatched junction nucleotides: 5. CDR3 protein: CASSPGRGNNYGYTF. The CDR3 nucleotides are TGTGCCAGCTCACCAGGCAGGGGGAACAACTATGGCTACACCTTC.

The chain joins TRBV27 to TRBJ2-1; 8 positions agree with TRBD2. Trimming at V came to 5 bases and at J to 7 bases, leaving 16 bases not matched to a gene. CDR1 is MNHEY and CDR2 is SMNVEV in the germline V gene (reference sequence). The CDR3 sequence is 17 residues long. DNA of the CDR3: TGTGCCAGCAGTCCTTCAGCGGGGGCCCCCTTAGGGAATGAGCAGTTCTTC. It translates to CASSPSAGAPLGNEQFF.

The chain links TRBV28 to TRBJ2-3; a possible D gene is TRBD2 (5 bases). CDR3 length equals 17 residues. Germline loops: CDR1 MDHEN, CDR2 SYDVKM. V lost 1 base, J lost 1 base, and 15 bases lay in between. The CDR3 sequence is CASSLYLGGSGTDTQYF. The DNA of the CDR3 is TGTGCCAGCAGTTTATACCTGGGTGGTAGCGGCACAGATACGCAGTATTTT.

The CDR3 bases are TGTGCCACCAGGTGGCGGGGGACACGGGGTCACGGGGAGCTGTTTTTT. The encoded protein is CATRWRGTRGHGELFF. This chain uses TRBV15 with TRBJ2-2, with D maybe TRBD2 (7 bases). The CDR3 is 16 residues long. The germline V and J ends were trimmed by 6 bases and 7 bases, with 21 bases remaining between them. Germline assignment: CDR1 LNHNV and CDR2 YYDKDF (reference sequence).

The CDR3 spells CASSGVFPGTGGFPGNTIYF. The DNA for the CDR3 is TGCGCCAGCAGTGGAGTCTTTCCCGGGACAGGGGGATTCCCTGGAAACACCATATATTTT. J is TRBJ1-3 and V is TRBV10-1, with 11 nucleotides matching TRBD1. Trimming took 4 bases from V and 2 from J; bases not matched to a gene: 16. The CDR3 runs to 20 residues. Germline V gives CDR1 WNHNN, CDR2 SYGVQD (reference sequence).

V usage is TRBV10-3 and J usage is TRBJ1-1; possible D gene TRBD1, 5 bases. The CDR3 extends over 14 amino acids. CDR1 is ENHRY, CDR2 SYGVKD, per germline. V lost 7 bases and J 8 bases, leaving 20 bases between the germline ends. The CDR3 bases are TGTGCCATCATTTTTATGGGACGACAGCCGGAAGCTTTCTTT. Its protein product is CAIIFMGRQPEAFF.

The chain carries TRBV7-8 and TRBJ1-5; TRBD1 aligns across 7 bases. The J segment lost 5 bases and the V segment lost 5 bases, leaving 6 bases of the junction unmatched. Germline V gene sequence: CDR1 SGHVS, CDR2 FQNEAQ. This CDR3 comprises 14 residues. Written as DNA, the CDR3 is TGTGCCAGCAGCGCCAATGACAGGGATCAGCCCCAGCATTTT. This sequence encodes CASSANDRDQPQHF.

V usage is TRBV6-5 and J usage is TRBJ1-6; 8 bases line up with TRBD1. This CDR3 is built from 15 residues. The germline V gene has CDR1 MNHEY and CDR2 SVGAGI. Trimming removed 0 bases from V and 9 bases from J; junction bases left unmatched: 4. The CDR3: CASSYSDRVLSPLHF. In DNA, the CDR3 is TGTGCCAGCAGTTACTCGGACAGGGTTCTTTCACCCCTCCACTTT.

The chain combines TRBV25-1 with TRBJ2-7, with D perhaps TRBD1 or TRBD2 (5 bases each). This CDR3 comprises 13 residues. Trimming shortened V by 3 bases and J by 3 bases, and 9 bases separated the two germline ends. The germline V gene encodes CDR1 MGHDK and CDR2 SYGVNS. The CDR3 sequence: CASSDGAGYEQYF. In nucleotides, the CDR3 is TGTGCCAGCAGTGACGGGGCGGGCTACGAGCAGTACTTC.